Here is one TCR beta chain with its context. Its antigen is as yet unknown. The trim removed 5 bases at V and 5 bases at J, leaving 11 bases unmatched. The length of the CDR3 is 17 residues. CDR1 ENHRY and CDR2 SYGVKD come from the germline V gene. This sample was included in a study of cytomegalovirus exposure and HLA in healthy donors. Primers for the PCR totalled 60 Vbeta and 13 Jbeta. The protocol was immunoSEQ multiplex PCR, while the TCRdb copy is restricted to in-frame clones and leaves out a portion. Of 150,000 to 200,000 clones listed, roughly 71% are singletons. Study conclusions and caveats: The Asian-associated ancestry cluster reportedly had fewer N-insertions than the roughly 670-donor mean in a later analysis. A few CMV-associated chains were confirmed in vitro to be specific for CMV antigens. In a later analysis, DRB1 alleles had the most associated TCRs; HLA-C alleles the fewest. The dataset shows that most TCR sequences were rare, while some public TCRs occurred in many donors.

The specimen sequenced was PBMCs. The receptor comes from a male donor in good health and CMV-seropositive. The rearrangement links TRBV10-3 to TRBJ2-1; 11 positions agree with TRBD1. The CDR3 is CAISRWTGGALDNEQFF. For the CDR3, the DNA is TGTGCCATCAGTAGGTGGACAGGGGGCGCCTTGGACAATGAGCAGTTCTTC.